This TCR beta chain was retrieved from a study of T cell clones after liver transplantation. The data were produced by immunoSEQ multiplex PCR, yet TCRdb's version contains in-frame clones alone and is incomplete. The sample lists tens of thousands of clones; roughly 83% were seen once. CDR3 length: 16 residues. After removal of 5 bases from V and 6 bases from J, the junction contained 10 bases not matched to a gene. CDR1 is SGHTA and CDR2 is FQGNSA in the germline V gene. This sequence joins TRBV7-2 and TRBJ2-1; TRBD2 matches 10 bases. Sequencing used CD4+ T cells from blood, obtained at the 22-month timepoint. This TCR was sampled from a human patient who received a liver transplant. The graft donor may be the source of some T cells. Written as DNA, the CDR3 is TGTGCCAGCAGCCCCTCTGGGGGACTAGCGACCAATGAGCAGTTCTTC. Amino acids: CASSPSGGLATNEQFF.